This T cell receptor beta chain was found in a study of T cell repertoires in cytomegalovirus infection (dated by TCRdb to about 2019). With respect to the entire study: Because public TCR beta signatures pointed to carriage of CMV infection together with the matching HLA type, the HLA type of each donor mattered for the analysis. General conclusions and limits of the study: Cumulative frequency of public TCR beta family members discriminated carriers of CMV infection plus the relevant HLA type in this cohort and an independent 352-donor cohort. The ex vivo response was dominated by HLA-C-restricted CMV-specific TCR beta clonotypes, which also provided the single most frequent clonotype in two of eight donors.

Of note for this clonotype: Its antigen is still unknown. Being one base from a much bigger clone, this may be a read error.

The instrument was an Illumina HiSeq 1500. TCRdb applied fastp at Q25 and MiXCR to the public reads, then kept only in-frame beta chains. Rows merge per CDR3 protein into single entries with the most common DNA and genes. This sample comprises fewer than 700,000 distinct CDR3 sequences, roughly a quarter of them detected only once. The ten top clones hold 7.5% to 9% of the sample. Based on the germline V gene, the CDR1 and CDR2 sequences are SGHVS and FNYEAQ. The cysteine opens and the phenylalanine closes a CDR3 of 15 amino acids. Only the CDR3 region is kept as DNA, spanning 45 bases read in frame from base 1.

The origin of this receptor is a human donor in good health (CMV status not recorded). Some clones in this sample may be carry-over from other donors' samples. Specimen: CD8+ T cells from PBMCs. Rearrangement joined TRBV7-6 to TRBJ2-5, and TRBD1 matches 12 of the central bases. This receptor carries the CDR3 CVSSGGQGAVETQYF. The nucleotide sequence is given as TGTGTCAGCAGCGGGGGACAGGGGGCTGTGGAGACCCAGTACTTC. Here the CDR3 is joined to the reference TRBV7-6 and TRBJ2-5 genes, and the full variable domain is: GAGVSQSPRYKVTKRGQDVALRCDPISGHVSLYWYRQALGQGPEFLTYFNYEAQQDKSGLPNDRFSAERPEGSISTLTIQRTEQRDSAMYRCVSSGGQGAVETQYFGPGTRLLVL.